Below are 22 T cell receptor beta chains sequenced from a single sample in a study of T cell responses to AZD1222 COVID-19 vaccine. Measured with immunoSEQ multiplex PCR; TCRdb has only the in-frame clones, and not every one. Of 100,000 to 120,000 clones listed, over 85% are singletons. The sample in question was peripheral blood, obtained 28 days after the second AZD1222 dose. These receptors were taken from an adult who received the AZD1222 COVID-19 vaccine.

As concerns this clone: The junction shows a germline mismatch at one end, possibly a read error. The CDR3, as DNA: TGTGCCAGCAGCTACCCCCCAGTCCCCTACGTGCAGTACTTC. Translated: CASSYPPVPYVQYF. The chain couples TRBV7-9 to TRBJ2-7; no definite D call. The CDR3 consists of 14 residues. Germline CDR1 reads SEHNR; CDR2 reads FQNEAQ (reference sequence).

The rearrangement uses TRBV3-1 (or the pseudogene TRBV3-2) and TRBJ1-3; D is perhaps TRBD1 (6 bases). V shed 1 base and J shed 4 bases, with 8 bases lying between them. CDR1 is LGHDT, CDR2 YNNKEL, per germline (reference sequence). The CDR3 is 14 amino acids. DNA for the CDR3: TGTGCCAGCAGCCAAGTAGACAGGGGAAACACCATATATTTT. This gives the protein CASSQVDRGNTIYF.

The rearrangement links TRBV6-2 or TRBV6-3 to TRBJ2-5; weak D call: TRBD2 (6 bases). Germline V gives CDR1 MNHEY, CDR2 SVGEGT. The length of the CDR3 is 15 residues. V lost 6 bases, J lost 4 bases, and 18 bases lay in between. This CDR3 is CASSSPGSAGETQYF. In DNA form, the CDR3 reads TGTGCCAGCAGCTCCCCGGGATCAGCGGGAGAGACCCAGTACTTC.

This chain uses TRBV30 with TRBJ1-2, with 9 positions matching TRBD1. Germline assignment: CDR1 GTSNPN and CDR2 SVGIG (reference sequence). The CDR3 contains 14 residues. With V trimmed by 1 base and J by 4 bases, 4 bases remained unmatched. Here the CDR3 DNA reads TGTGCCTGGAGTGAGGGACAGGGAGGCTATGGCTACACCTTC. Its translation is CAWSEGQGGYGYTF.

The V gene is TRBV9, the J gene TRBJ1-1; maybe TRBD1 (6 bases). The V gene's germline CDR1 is SGDLS and CDR2 YYNGEE. Deletions cut 7 bases from V and 4 bases from J, with 23 bases between. This CDR3 has 16 amino acids. As DNA, the CDR3 is TGTGCCAGCCGAGGGGACCAAGGGGGAGTTAGCACTGAAGCTTTCTTT. Translating it yields CASRGDQGGVSTEAFF.

The rearrangement uses TRBV10-1 and TRBJ1-5; D is undetermined. CDR3 length equals 14 residues. In germline, CDR1 is WNHNN, CDR2 SYGVQD (reference sequence). V dropped 10 bases and J dropped 2 bases, with 15 bases sitting between them. The CDR3 protein is CAIPRLPRNQPQHF. Here the CDR3 DNA reads TGCGCCATCCCAAGACTCCCCCGCAATCAGCCCCAGCATTTT.

The genes are TRBV3-1 (or the pseudogene TRBV3-2) and TRBJ2-7; D unresolved. The CDR3 runs 13 residues. The ends were cut back, 3 bases at V and 4 bases at J, with 10 bases in the middle. The germline CDR1 and CDR2 sequences are LGHDT and YNNKEL (reference sequence). The CDR3 DNA follows: TGTGCCAGCAGCCAGGGTACAAGTTACGAGCAGTACTTC. This encodes CASSQGTSYEQYF.

The chain is built from TRBV5-1 and TRBJ1-4; a weak D match, TRBD1 (6 bases). This CDR3 has 15 residues. CDR1 SGHRS and CDR2 YFSETQ come from the germline V gene. Trimming left V 1 base short and J 7 bases short, with 14 bases between. DNA for the CDR3: TGCGCCAGCAGCTTGAGAGCGGGGGGCCCTGAAAAACTGTTTTTT. It yields the protein CASSLRAGGPEKLFF.

The chain carries TRBV6-5 and TRBJ1-6; D gene uncertain. Trimming pared 6 bases from V and 10 bases from J, leaving 13 bases between. Per germline, CDR1 MNHEY and CDR2 SVGAGI. The CDR3 consists of 13 residues. This chain's CDR3 is CASRDRNLSPLHF. The CDR3 nucleotides read TGTGCCAGCAGGGACCGGAATTTGTCACCCCTCCACTTT.

The V and J genes are TRBV4-2 and TRBJ1-5; no clear D gene. This CDR3 spans 14 amino acids. Trimming shortened V by 0 bases and J by 3 bases, and 6 bases separated the two germline ends. Germline V gene lookup returns CDR1 LGHNA and CDR2 YNFKEQ. Here the CDR3 reads CASSQEAVNQPQHF. CDR3 bases: TGTGCCAGCAGCCAAGAGGCAGTCAATCAGCCCCAGCATTTT.

This clone was seen a single time. The J gene is TRBJ2-1, the V gene TRBV11-2; 9 bases are a match to TRBD2. V shed 6 bases and J 5 bases; nucleotides not matched to a gene: 8. The CDR3 runs 15 residues. Per germline, CDR1 SGHAT and CDR2 FQNNGV. The CDR3 here is CASRQLAGKDNEQFF. The CDR3 nucleotides are TGTGCCAGCAGGCAGCTAGCGGGGAAGGACAATGAGCAGTTCTTC.

This chain uses TRBV4-2 with TRBJ2-7; perhaps TRBD1 as D (6 bases). CDR3 length equals 16 residues. Germline CDR1 and CDR2: LGHNA and YNFKEQ. V gave up 0 bases and J gave up 1 base, with 13 bases separating them. As DNA, the CDR3 is TGTGCCAGCAGCCAAGATTTGGCCAGGGGTTCCTACGAGCAGTACTTC. Translated, it gives CASSQDLARGSYEQYF.

V and J are TRBV18 and TRBJ2-7; the D is unclear. This CDR3 contains 14 residues. The V end lost 8 bases, the J end lost 2 bases, and 16 bases lay between the germline ends. Germline values: CDR1 KGHSH, CDR2 LQKENI. The CDR3 loop reads CASHAGHQAYEQYF. CDR3 DNA sequence: TGTGCCAGCCACGCAGGCCATCAGGCCTACGAGCAGTACTTC.

In DNA form, the CDR3 reads TGCAGCGTTGAAGGGGTCAGGGGGTATGCCAACGAGCAGTACTTC. Encoded protein: CSVEGVRGYANEQYF. The V call is TRBV29-1, the J call TRBJ2-7; 7 bases map to TRBD1. From germline, CDR1 is SQVTM and CDR2 ANQGSEA. This CDR3 has 15 residues. The junction had 11 bases not matched to a gene; V was cut back by 1 base and J by 5 bases.

This chain uses TRBV21-1 with TRBJ1-2. TRBV21-1 is flagged as a pseudogene. The CDR3 contains 14 residues. The CDR3 region is CASSREGNGDGYTF. In DNA form, the CDR3 reads TGTGCCAGCAGCAGGGAGGGGAACGGGGATGGCTACACCTTC.

V is TRBV11-2 and J is TRBJ2-7; D not resolved. Trimming took off 1 base at V and 2 bases at J, with 9 bases between the two ends. Germline CDR1 is SGHAT and CDR2 is FQNNGV. This CDR3 is 14 amino acids long. This chain's CDR3 is CASSLAPEAYEQYF. In DNA form, the CDR3 reads TGTGCCAGCAGCTTAGCACCCGAGGCCTACGAGCAGTACTTC.

This clone showed up just a few times. This chain joins TRBV6-5 and TRBJ1-6; D unresolved. V was clipped by 5 bases and J by 0 bases, with 5 bases between them. Germline assignment: CDR1 MNHEY and CDR2 SVGAGI. The CDR3 has 14 residues. The CDR3 nucleotides are TGTGCCAGCAGTCCCCCCTCCTATAATTCACCCCTCCACTTT. It is translated as CASSPPSYNSPLHF.

V gene TRBV7-2 combines with J gene TRBJ2-1; D unclear. CDR1 SGHTA and CDR2 FQGNSA come from the germline V gene. V was shortened by 2 bases and J by 8 bases, with 4 bases between the two germline ends. This CDR3 region has 11 residues. The CDR3 reads CASSLWDEQFF. CDR3 coding DNA: TGTGCCAGCAGCTTATGGGATGAGCAGTTCTTC.

The chain has TRBV9 and TRBJ1-1; weak D call: TRBD1 (5 bases). V was shortened by 6 bases and J by 1 base, with 13 bases between the two germline ends. The CDR3 covers 14 residues. The V gene's germline CDR1 is SGDLS and CDR2 YYNGEE. The CDR3 region is CASTKDMANTEAFF. The DNA for the CDR3 is TGTGCCAGCACCAAGGACATGGCGAACACTGAAGCTTTCTTT.

This chain joins TRBV11-2 and TRBJ1-6; possible D gene TRBD1, 6 bases. The CDR3 contains 17 residues. Germline V lookup: CDR1 SGHAT, CDR2 FQNNGV. V was cut by 7 bases and J by 0 bases, with 16 bases left in between. In DNA, the CDR3 is TGTGCCAGCAAGGGGGGAGGGAGTAGCTCCTATAATTCACCCCTCCACTTT. It codes for CASKGGGSSSYNSPLHF.

CDR3 loop: CASSVLRQSTNEKLFF. In DNA form, the CDR3 reads TGTGCCAGCAGCGTCCTTAGGCAGTCAACTAATGAAAAACTGTTTTTT. V and J are TRBV9 and TRBJ1-4; D uncertain. V shed 2 bases and J shed 0 bases, with 11 bases lying between them. CDR1 and CDR2 (germline): SGDLS, YYNGEE. The CDR3 is 16 residues long. Full variable domain (remainder filled in from reference TRBV9 and TRBJ1-4): DSGVTQTPKHLITATGQRVTLRCSPRSGDLSVYWYQQSLDQGLQFLIQYYNGEERAKGNILERFSAQQFPDLHSELNLSSLELGDSALYFCASSVLRQSTNEKLFFGSGTQLSVL.

The chain joins TRBV6-1 to TRBJ2-5; a weak D match, TRBD2 (6 bases). Trimming stripped 2 bases from V and 5 bases from J, with 18 bases between. The germline V gene encodes CDR1 MNHNS and CDR2 SASEGT. CDR3 length: 16 residues. CDR3 in DNA: TGTGCCAGCAGTGAATCCCGGCAGGGACGGGGGGAGACCCAGTACTTC. It yields the protein CASSESRQGRGETQYF.